This TCR beta chain derives from a study of T cells in Graves' hyperthyroidism and ophthalmopathy (dated by TCRdb to the late 2010s). The study in broad terms: Peripheral blood was collected at initial diagnosis, before any treatment. Prospective prediction of ophthalmopathy was tested in an independent validation cohort of 18 to 20 hyperthyroidism patients and 17 patients who later progressed to ophthalmopathy. To identify TCR V-J signatures that set the groups apart, the researchers used a discovery cohort of approximately 98 patients, made up of fewer than 50 with Graves' ophthalmopathy and about 60 with stable Graves' hyperthyroidism. The paper describes TCR Vbeta CDR3 sequencing of around 130 peripheral blood samples, made up of fewer than 50 ophthalmopathy patients, around 73 hyperthyroidism patients and about 17 progressor patients. The 100 or so discovery patients were randomly split 7:3 into training and test sets. Once sampling was done, hyperthyroidism patients were given methimazole at a starting dose of 30 mg daily, whereas ophthalmopathy patients were given high-dose intravenous methylprednisolone. The study also compared thyroid tissue and blood T-cell repertoires from 5 to 7 Graves' hyperthyroidism patients. Broader findings and caveats from the paper: Most expanded thyroid clonotypes (frequency above 0.001) were also detected in blood, suggesting blood repertoires may reflect thyroid immune responses. No statistical method was used to fix the sample size in advance, and group allocation was not hidden from the investigators. In validation, the model predicted progression to ophthalmopathy with around 71% sensitivity and roughly 72% specificity, a median of 6.5 months before onset. A model built on a 13 V-J signature distinguished ophthalmopathy from stable hyperthyroidism, reaching roughly 88% sensitivity and 81.08% specificity in cross-validation and 80%/75% in testing.

This clonotype showed up many times. Its recognized antigen is unknown. Per-nucleotide qualities are absent, and no much larger clonotype sits a single base away. Ophthalmopathy patients had moderately to severely active disease, Clinical Activity Score of at least 3, NOSPECS grade of at least 4, and duration under 3 months. Patients with uncontrolled infections, other autoimmune diseases, pregnancy or lactation were excluded. Diagnoses were based on clinical symptoms, serum thyroxine and TRAb, thyroid ultrasound and orbital computed tomography. PBMCs were separated from roughly 9.3 ml of fresh peripheral blood using Ficoll-Paque density gradient centrifugation. Total RNA was extracted using Trizol reagent, and RNA quality was assessed on an Agilent 2100 Bioanalyzer. The TCR beta CDR3 regions were amplified from the RNA transcripts. A first-round RT-PCR of the TCR CDR3 used the HTBI primer set with the Qiagen OneStep RT-PCR kit. A second multiplex PCR round built the libraries, followed by size selection and purification. Libraries were sequenced paired-end with 100 bp reads on an Illumina HiSeq2000. On the study's bioinformatics: SOAPnuke was used to process the raw data, throwing out any read that contained adapters or uncalled bases, had a mean Phred below 15, or lacked an exact constant-primer or identifier match. COPE v1.2.5 was used to merge high-quality paired reads, and clonotypes were defined as unique nucleotide sequences. MiTCR v1.1 was used to align the clonotypes against IMGT TRBV, TRBD and TRBJ reference segments. Only V-J combinations with frequency above 0.0001, covering 98% to 99.2% of repertoires, were analysed. The TCS score was defined as the ratio of F50 (clonal expansion) to E x V (chaos), calculated using BLOSUM62-based TCRdist between CDR3 peptides within each V-J. Welch's t-statistics and random forest reduced roughly 500 V-J features to fewer than 15, which were used in a naive Bayes classifier (R e1071). TCRdb trimmed the raw reads at Q25, called clones with MiXCR and kept productive beta chains. Entries that share a CDR3 protein sequence are merged under the most common genes and DNA. These V and J calls derive from TCRdb rather than the authors' analysis. The sample table holds a few hundred thousand distinct CDR3 sequences, of which about 15% were seen once. The ten largest clones represent roughly 20% of the sample.

The CDR3 goes from the cysteine to the phenylalanine over 14 residues. The sequence is cut down to CDR3 DNA, 42 bases in frame from base 1. The V end loses 5 bases and the J end loses 6 bases, and a stretch of 16 bases separates them. CDR1 and CDR2 are read off the germline V gene as KGHSH and LQKENI. The sequence joins TRBV18 to TRBJ2-5; the D gene is perhaps TRBD1 or TRBD2, each of them matching over 5 bases. The sequence derives from a woman aged 55 to 70 with Graves' ophthalmopathy. Input material: blood. The CDR3 amino acid sequence is: CASSSKVGAKTQYF. The sequenced DNA is TGTGCCAGCTCATCCAAGGTCGGGGCGAAGACCCAGTACTTC.